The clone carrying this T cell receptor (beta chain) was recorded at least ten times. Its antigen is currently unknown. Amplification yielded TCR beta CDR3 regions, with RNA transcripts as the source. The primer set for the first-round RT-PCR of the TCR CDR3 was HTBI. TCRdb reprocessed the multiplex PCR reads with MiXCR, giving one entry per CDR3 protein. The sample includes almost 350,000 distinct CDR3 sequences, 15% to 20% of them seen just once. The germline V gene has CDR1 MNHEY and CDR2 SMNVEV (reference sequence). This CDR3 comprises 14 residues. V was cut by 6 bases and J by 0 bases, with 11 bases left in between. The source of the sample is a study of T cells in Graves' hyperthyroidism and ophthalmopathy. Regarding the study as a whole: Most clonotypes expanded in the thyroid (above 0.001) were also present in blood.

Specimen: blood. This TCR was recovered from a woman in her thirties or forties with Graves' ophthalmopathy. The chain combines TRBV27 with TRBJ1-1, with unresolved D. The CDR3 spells CASSHTGLNTEAFF. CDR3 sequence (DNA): TGTGCCAGCAGCCATACGGGCCTGAACACTGAAGCTTTCTTT.